The clone carrying this TCR beta chain showed up just a few times. The antigen is undetermined. CDR1 is ENHRY and CDR2 is SYGVKD in the germline V gene. This CDR3 has 11 residues. V shed 10 bases and J 5 bases; nucleotides not matched to a gene: 4. The data stem from a study of response to subunit inactivated influenza vaccine. One entry per CDR3 protein, called by TCRdb with MiXCR from the RT-PCR reads. The sample has 530,000 or so distinct CDR3 sequences, roughly 12% seen once; the top ten hold roughly a tenth. Study-wide findings and caveats: After each seasonal influenza vaccination, few new T cells are recruited, the authors suggested.

Specimen: PBMCs from blood, collected on the day of vaccination. This receptor was identified in a man aged 50-59 years who received an inactivated influenza vaccine. The chain recombines TRBV10-3 with TRBJ1-1, with 7 bases that match TRBD1. CDR3 DNA sequence: TGTGCCACCTACAGGGGAACTGAAGCTTTCTTT. Translation gives CATYRGTEAFF.